The entry below describes one T cell receptor beta chain. The data stem from a study of blood T cell repertoires in COVID-19. Study as a whole: Some COVID-19 samples were acute and others convalescent; all came from the United States, Italy and Spain.

The CDR3 spans 14 residues. V was pared by 9 bases and J by 8 bases, with 19 bases between. Germline-derived CDR1 and CDR2 are SNHLY and FYNNEI. Sequencing was performed with immunoSEQ multiplex PCR; in TCRdb, only in-frame clones are kept and a portion is missing. The data show 100,000 to 140,000 clones, about 89% seen once. This TCR was sampled from a woman aged 25 to 39 with acute or convalescent COVID-19. The specimen sequenced was peripheral blood. The chain is built from TRBV2 and TRBJ1-4; D is unclear. This chain's CDR3 is CASGGLGMGEKLFF. DNA of the CDR3: TGTGCCAGTGGAGGGCTGGGGATGGGGGAAAAACTGTTTTTT.